The subject of this entry is one TCR beta chain. TCRdb redid the calling of the RT-PCR reads with MiXCR, one entry per CDR3 protein. The repertoire consists of over 350,000 distinct CDR3 sequences, with 16% occurring once and the leading ten covering around 6.8%. This sample was included in a study of patients and donors after allogeneic stem cell transplantation. The CDR3 has 14 residues. V gave up 0 bases and J gave up 6 bases; unmatched junction bases: 5. Looked up from germline, CDR1 is LGHNA and CDR2 is YSLEER. The V call is TRBV4-3, the J call TRBJ2-7; 7 nucleotides agree with TRBD1. This TCR was sampled from a human donor who was either an allogeneic HSCT recipient or a stem cell or donor lymphocyte infusion donor (not recorded which). It is not recorded whose cells these are; they may come from a transplant donor. What was sequenced was blood, either unsorted or a sorted T cell fraction (not recorded which). CDR3 coding DNA: TGCGCCAGCAGCCAAGATCAGGGGGTCTCCGAGCAGTACTTC. Amino acid sequence: CASSQDQGVSEQYF.